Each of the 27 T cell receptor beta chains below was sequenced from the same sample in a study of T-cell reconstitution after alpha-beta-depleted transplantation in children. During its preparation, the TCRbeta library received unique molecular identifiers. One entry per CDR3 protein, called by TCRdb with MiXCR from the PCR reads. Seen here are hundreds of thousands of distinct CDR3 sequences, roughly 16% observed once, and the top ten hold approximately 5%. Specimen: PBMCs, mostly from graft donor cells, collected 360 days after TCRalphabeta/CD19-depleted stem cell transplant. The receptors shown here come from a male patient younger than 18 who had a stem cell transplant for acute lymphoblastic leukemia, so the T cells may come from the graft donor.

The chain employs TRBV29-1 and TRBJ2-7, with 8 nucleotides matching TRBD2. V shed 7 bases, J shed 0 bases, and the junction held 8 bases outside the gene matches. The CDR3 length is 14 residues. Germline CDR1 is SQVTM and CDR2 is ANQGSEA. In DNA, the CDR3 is TGCAGCGCCCGACTAGCGATTAGCTCCTACGAGCAGTACTTC. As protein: CSARLAISSYEQYF.

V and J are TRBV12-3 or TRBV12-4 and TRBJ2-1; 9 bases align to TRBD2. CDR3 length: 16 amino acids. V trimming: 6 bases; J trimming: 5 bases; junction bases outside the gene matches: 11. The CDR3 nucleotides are TGTGCCAGCAGCCCCTTGGGGACTAGCTTAAACAATGAGCAGTTCTTC. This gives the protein CASSPLGTSLNNEQFF.

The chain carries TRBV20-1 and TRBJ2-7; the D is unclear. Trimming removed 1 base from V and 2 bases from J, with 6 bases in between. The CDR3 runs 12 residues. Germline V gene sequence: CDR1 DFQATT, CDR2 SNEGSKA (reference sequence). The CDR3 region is CSARGNTYEQYF. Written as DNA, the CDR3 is TGCAGTGCTAGAGGTAACACCTACGAGCAGTACTTC.

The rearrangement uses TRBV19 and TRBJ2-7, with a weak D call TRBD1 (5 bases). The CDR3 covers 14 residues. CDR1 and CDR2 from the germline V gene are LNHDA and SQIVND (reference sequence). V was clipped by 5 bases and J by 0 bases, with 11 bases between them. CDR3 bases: TGTGCCAGTAGTTCAAAGACAGTCTCCTACGAGCAGTACTTC. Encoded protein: CASSSKTVSYEQYF.

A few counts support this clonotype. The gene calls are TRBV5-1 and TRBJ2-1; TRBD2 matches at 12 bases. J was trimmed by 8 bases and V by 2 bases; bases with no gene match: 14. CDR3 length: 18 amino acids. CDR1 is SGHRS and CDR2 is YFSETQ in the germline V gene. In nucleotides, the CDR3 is TGCGCCAGCAGCTTAAGATGGACTAGCGGGATATCCAGGTATGAGCAGTTCTTC. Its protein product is CASSLRWTSGISRYEQFF.

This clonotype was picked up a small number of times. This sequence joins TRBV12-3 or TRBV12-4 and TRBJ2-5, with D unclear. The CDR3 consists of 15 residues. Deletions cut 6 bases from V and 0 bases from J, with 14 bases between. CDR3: CASSLIQAYQETQYF. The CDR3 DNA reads TGTGCCAGCAGCTTGATCCAGGCCTACCAAGAGACCCAGTACTTC.

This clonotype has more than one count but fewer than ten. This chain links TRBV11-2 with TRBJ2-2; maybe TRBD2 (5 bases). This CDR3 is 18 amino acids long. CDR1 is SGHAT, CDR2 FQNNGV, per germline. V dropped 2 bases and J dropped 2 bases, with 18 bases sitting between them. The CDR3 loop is CASSLFLTIAKNTGELFF. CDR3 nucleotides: TGTGCCAGCAGCTTATTCCTGACGATAGCGAAAAACACCGGGGAGCTGTTTTTT.

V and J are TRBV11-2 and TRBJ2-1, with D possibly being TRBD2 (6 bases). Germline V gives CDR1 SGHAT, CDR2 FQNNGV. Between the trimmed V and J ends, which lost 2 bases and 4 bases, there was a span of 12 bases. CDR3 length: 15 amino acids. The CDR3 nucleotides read TGTGCCAGCAGCTTACTAGCGAAGAATTACAATGAGCAGTTCTTC. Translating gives CASSLLAKNYNEQFF. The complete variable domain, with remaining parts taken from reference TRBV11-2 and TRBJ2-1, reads EAGVAQSPRYKIIEKRQSVAFWCNPISGHATLYWYQQILGQGPKLLIQFQNNGVVDDSQLPKDRFSAERLKGVDSTLKIQPAKLEDSAVYLCASSLLAKNYNEQFFGPGTRLTVL.

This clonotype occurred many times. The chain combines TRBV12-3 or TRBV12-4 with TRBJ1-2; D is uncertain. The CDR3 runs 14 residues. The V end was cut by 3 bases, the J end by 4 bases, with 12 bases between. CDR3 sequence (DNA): TGTGCCAGCAGTTTTGATGGGGTTAGCTATGGCTACACCTTC. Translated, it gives CASSFDGVSYGYTF.

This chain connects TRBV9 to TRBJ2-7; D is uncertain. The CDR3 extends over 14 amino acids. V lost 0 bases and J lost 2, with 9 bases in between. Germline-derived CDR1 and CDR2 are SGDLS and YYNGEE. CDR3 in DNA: TGTGCCAGCAGCGTAGAAGTACCGCCCTACGAGCAGTACTTC. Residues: CASSVEVPPYEQYF.

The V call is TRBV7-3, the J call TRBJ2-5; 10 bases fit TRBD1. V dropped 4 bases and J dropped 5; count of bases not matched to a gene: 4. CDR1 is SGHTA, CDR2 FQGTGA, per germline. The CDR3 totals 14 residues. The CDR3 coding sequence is TGTGCCAGCAGCTCGACAGGGGGCCCGGAGACCCAGTACTTC. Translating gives CASSSTGGPETQYF.

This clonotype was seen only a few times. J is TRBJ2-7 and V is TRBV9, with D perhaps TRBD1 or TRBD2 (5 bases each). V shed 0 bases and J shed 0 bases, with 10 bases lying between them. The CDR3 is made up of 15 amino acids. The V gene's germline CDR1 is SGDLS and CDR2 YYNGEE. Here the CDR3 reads CASSVGGRYSYEQYF. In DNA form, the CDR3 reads TGTGCCAGCAGCGTAGGGGGACGGTACTCCTACGAGCAGTACTTC.

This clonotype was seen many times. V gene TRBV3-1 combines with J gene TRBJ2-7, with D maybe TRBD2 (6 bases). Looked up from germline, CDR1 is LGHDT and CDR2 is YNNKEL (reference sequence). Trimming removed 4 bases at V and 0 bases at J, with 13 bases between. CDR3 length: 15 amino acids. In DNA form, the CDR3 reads TGTGCCAGCAGCCTTCGGGGTAGCGGCTCCTACGAGCAGTACTTC. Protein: CASSLRGSGSYEQYF.

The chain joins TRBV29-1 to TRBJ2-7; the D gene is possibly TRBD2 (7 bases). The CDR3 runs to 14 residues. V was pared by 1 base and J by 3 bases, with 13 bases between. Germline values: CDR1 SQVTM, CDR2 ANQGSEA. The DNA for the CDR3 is TGCAGCGTTGAAGGCACAGGGAGGGGCTACGAGCAGTACTTC. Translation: CSVEGTGRGYEQYF.

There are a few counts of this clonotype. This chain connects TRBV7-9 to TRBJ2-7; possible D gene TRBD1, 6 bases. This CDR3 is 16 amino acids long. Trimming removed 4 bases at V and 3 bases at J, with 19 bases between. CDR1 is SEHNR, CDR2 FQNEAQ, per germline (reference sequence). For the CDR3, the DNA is TGTGCCAGCAGCTCAACAGGGACATCAGACAGCTACGAGCAGTACTTC. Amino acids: CASSSTGTSDSYEQYF.

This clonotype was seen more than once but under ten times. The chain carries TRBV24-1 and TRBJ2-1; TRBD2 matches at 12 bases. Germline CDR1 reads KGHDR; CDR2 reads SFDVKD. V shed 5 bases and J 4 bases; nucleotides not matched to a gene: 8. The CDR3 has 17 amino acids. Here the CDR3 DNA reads TGTGCCACCAGTGGGCCGACTAGCGGGAGTCGGTACAATGAGCAGTTCTTC. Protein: CATSGPTSGSRYNEQFF.

DNA of the CDR3: TGCAGTGCTAGACCCGACAGGGTGTGGTACGAGCAGTACTTC. It is translated as CSARPDRVWYEQYF. The chain has TRBV20-1 and TRBJ2-7; 7 bases align to TRBD1. The CDR3 totals 14 residues. CDR1 is DFQATT and CDR2 is SNEGSKA in the germline V gene (reference sequence). V lost 2 bases, J lost 4 bases, and 8 bases stayed unmatched.

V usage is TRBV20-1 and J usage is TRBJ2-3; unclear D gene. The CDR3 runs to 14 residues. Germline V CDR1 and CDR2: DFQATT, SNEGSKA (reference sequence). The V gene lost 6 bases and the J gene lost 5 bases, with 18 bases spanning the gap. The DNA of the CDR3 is TGCAGTGCCACCCGACCGACGGGCCTAGATACGCAGTATTTT. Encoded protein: CSATRPTGLDTQYF.

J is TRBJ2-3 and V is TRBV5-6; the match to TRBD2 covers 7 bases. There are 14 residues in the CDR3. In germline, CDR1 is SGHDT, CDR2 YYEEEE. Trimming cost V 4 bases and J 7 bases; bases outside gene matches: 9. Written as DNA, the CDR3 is TGTGCCAGCAGCCCGTGGACTAGAGCAAATACGCAGTATTTT. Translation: CASSPWTRANTQYF. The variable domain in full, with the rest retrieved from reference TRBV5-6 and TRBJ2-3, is DAGVTQSPTHLIKTRGQQVTLRCSPKSGHDTVSWYQQALGQGPQFIFQYYEEEERQRGNFPDRFSGHQFPNYSSELNVNALLLGDSALYLCASSPWTRANTQYFGPGTRLTVL.

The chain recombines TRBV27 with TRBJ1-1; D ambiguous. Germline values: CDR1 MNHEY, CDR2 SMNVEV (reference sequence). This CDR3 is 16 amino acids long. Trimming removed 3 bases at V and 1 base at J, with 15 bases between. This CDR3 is CASSFPHDNWNTEAFF. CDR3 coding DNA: TGTGCCAGCAGTTTCCCCCACGACAATTGGAACACTGAAGCTTTCTTT.

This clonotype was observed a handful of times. CDR3: CASSLDRRTYEQYF. The CDR3 DNA sequence: TGTGCCAGCAGCTTGGACAGGAGGACCTACGAGCAGTACTTC. The gene calls are TRBV7-2 and TRBJ2-7; 7 bases line up with TRBD1. This CDR3 has 14 amino acids. The trim removed 3 bases at V and 2 bases at J, leaving 4 bases unmatched. Per germline, CDR1 SGHTA and CDR2 FQGNSA.

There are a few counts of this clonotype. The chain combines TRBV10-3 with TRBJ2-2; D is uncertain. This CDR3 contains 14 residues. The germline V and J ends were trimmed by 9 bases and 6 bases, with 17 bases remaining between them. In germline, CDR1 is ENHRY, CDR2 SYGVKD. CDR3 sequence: CAILSTREAGELFF. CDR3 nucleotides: TGTGCCATATTATCGACCCGCGAGGCCGGGGAGCTGTTTTTT.

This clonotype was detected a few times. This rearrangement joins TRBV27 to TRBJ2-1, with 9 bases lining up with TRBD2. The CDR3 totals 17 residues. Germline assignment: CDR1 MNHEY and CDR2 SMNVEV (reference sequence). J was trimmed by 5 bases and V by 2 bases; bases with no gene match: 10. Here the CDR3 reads CASSLPLAGAGNNEQFF. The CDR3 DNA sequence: TGTGCCAGCAGTTTACCTTTAGCGGGAGCTGGGAACAATGAGCAGTTCTTC.

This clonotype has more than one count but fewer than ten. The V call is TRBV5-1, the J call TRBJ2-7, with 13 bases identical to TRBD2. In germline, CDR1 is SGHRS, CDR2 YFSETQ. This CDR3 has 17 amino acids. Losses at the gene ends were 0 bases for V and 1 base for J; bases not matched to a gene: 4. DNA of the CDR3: TGCGCCAGCAGCTTGGCGGGGACTAGCGGGAAGTCCTACGAGCAGTACTTC. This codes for CASSLAGTSGKSYEQYF.

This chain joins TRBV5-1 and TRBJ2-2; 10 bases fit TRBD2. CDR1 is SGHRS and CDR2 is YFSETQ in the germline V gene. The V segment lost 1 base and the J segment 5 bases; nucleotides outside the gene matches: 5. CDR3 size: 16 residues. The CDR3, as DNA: TGCGCCAGCAGCTTGTTTGGACTAGCGGAGACCGGGGAGCTGTTTTTT. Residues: CASSLFGLAETGELFF.

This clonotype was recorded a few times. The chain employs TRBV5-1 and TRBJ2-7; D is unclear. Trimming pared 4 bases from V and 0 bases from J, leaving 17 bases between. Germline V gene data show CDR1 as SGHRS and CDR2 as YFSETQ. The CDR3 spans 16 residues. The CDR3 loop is CASSVGRTVSSYEQYF. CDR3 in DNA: TGCGCCAGCAGCGTGGGTAGAACGGTGAGCTCCTACGAGCAGTACTTC. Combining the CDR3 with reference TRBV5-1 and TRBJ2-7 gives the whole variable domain KAGVTQTPRYLIKTRGQQVTLSCSPISGHRSVSWYQQTPGQGLQFLFEYFSETQRNKGNFPGRFSGRQFSNSRSEMNVSTLELGDSALYLCASSVGRTVSSYEQYFGPGTRLTVT.

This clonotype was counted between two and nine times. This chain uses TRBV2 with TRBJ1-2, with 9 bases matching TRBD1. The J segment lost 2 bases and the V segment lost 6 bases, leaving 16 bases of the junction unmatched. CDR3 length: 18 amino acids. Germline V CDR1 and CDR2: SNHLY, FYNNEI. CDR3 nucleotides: TGTGCCAGCAGCCGGTACCCCCGAGCGGGACAGGGAAACTATGGCTACACCTTC. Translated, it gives CASSRYPRAGQGNYGYTF.